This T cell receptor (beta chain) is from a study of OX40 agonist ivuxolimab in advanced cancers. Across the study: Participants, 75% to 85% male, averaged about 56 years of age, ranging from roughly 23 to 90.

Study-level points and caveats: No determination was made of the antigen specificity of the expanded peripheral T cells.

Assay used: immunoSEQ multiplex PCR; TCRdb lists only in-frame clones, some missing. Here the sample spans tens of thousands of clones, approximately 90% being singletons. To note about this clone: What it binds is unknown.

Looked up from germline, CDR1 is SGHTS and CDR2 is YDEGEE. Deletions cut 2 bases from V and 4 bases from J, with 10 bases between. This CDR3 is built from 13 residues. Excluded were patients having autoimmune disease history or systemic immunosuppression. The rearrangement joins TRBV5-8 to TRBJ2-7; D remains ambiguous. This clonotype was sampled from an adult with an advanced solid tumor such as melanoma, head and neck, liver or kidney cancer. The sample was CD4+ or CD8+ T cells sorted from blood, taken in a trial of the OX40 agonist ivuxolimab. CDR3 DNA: TGTGCCAGCAGCTTACAGTACGGATACGAGCAGTACTTC. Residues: CASSLQYGYEQYF.